This TCR beta chain derives from a study of cytomegalovirus exposure and HLA in healthy donors (dated by TCRdb to about 2017). For context, the study as a whole: According to an earlier analysis of a few hundred of the donors, 200 million or so T cells yielded roughly 110 million unique TCR beta sequences and about 300 Gb of sequence data. Of the roughly 400 genotyped donors, 80% to 90% were placed in the genetic ancestry cluster associated with self-reported Caucasian donors. A later genetic analysis used genome-wide SNP genotypes for about 65% of the roughly 670 donors, treating that subset as a discovery cohort. All discovery cohort repertoires had been generated using a single sequencing platform. The T cell repertoires of roughly 660 subjects were profiled by immunosequencing and related to cytomegalovirus serostatus. Besides the first cohort of roughly 700 subjects, a separate validation cohort made up of 120 or so different subjects was used. A later analysis re-analyzed previously published TCR beta repertoires from 550 to 700 donors and added high-resolution HLA genotyping to study TCR occurrence patterns. In the later analysis, no new phenotypic data were used to find candidate immune exposures; instead, reliance was placed on TCR beta sequences and their occurrence across donors. Typing coverage varied by locus: 629-630 donors for A, B, C, DRB1 and DQB1; roughly 510 for DQA1; around 570 for DPA1; roughly 470 for DPB1. To predict cytomegalovirus infection status, the study brought together high-throughput TCR immunosequencing, statistical association of individual TCRs with disease status, and machine learning. On average, about 240,000 unique TCR beta nucleotide sequences were sequenced per donor among a few hundred genotyped donors of the cohort, with around 19% of those sequences being non-productive. Roughly five DR-DQ haplotypes were handled as single units for association and clustering, since linkage in the cohort was strong. Donor age, sex, ethnicity and CMV serostatus were compiled alongside the repertoire data. Class I and class II HLA loci were covered by the typing at four-digit resolution. To decide whether each TCR beta V gene segment behaved as functional or pseudogenic, an earlier analysis of some 600 of the donors relied on high-throughput TCR beta sequencing. About 300 gigabases of sequencing data and 78 million or so unique TCR sequences were included in an early release covering under 650 HLA-typed donors. The study aimed to test whether signatures of past pathogen exposure could be identified by cataloging public T cell receptors.

Summary of the overall study and its limitations: Only TCR beta chains were sequenced in this cohort, and the absence of alpha or paired-chain data limited detectable features. For the cohort, immune exposure information was limited to CMV serostatus. Across donors, most TCR sequences were observed very rarely, whereas some public TCRs were present in many individuals. It was suggested by the authors that the approach could potentially be generalized to other disease states and immunological phenotypes. In a later analysis, HLA-associated TCR beta chains were found to be more clonally expanded and to have lower generation probabilities than equally common non-associated chains. Strong co-occurrence of HLA alleles, especially DR and DQ, made assigning TCR associations to individual alleles difficult. In a later analysis, most CMV-associated TCR beta chains were found to appear HLA-restricted, with HLA associations seemingly driven largely by CMV exposure. Because the 87-base-pair reads could not distinguish some IMGT-functional V segments, including TRBV6-2 and TRBV6-3, those segments were excluded. A cluster of highly shared sequence variants was judged likely to represent a technical artifact of the sequencing pipeline. The earlier analysis of about 600 of the donors excluded over 15 rarely observed V segments, including chromosome 9 orphons, because counts were too low. In an earlier analysis of around 500 of the donors, most TCR beta V segments appeared in productive rearrangements about 87% or about 30% of the time, broadly matching IMGT annotations. A later analysis reported that several top co-occurrence clusters appeared linked to parvovirus B19, influenza, CMV and Epstein-Barr virus. The classifier was reported to diagnose cytomegalovirus status with high specificity and sensitivity in both the original cohort and the validation cohort. HLA typing was unavailable for some donors at each locus, so association tests used only the typed subset. An association between a missense DCLRE1C variant and V-gene and J-gene trimming of TCR beta chains was found in a later genetic analysis and replicated in an independent cohort. A later analysis found that TCR association rates varied across HLA loci, with DRB1 alleles showing the most associated TCRs and HLA-C alleles the fewest. In a later genetic analysis, fewer N-insertions in productive TCRs were reported among donors in an Asian-associated ancestry cluster than the 666-donor mean. The study gave a list of some 150 TCR beta chains associated with cytomegalovirus. A further reported finding was that TCR beta sequences accurately predicted the HLA-A and HLA-B alleles for most subjects in the first cohort. Correlated functional status among segregating V segments might be attributable to linkage disequilibrium, but an unknown experimental factor could not be ruled out. Roughly uniform sequencing depth across donors was assumed in presence/absence analyses, although this assumption may not hold. In a later analysis, 16,951 TCR beta sequences were associated with specific HLA alleles at a false discovery rate of 0.05. A few of the identified cytomegalovirus-associated TCR beta chains were confirmed in vitro to be specific for cytomegalovirus antigens.

Libraries were constructed by the immunoSEQ multiplex PCR assay. For the multiplex PCR, a mixture combining 60 forward primers for TCR Vbeta segments and 13 reverse primers for TCR Jbeta segments was used. The CDR3 region of rearranged TCR beta genes was amplified from genomic DNA with a multiplex PCR assay. On the Illumina HiSeq System, the amplified TCR beta libraries were sequenced as 87-base-pair reads. Under the source paper's analysis protocol: In a later analysis, tens of millions of unique TCR beta chains were counted across the roughly 670 repertoires, and about 9.9 million of these chains were shared by at least two donors. A nearest-neighbor algorithm error-corrected the raw reads and collapsed the reads into unique sequences, merging closely related sequences to remove PCR and sequencing errors. CDR3 sequences were aligned to IMGT reference sequences to assign V, D and J gene segments. For a sequence to be retained, a match of at least six nucleotides to both a V gene segment and a J gene segment was required. Rearrangements were classified as productive when the CDR3 lacked stop codons and remained in frame with V and J, and all other rearrangements were classified as non-productive. CDR3 was defined according to IMGT convention as the region running from the second conserved V-encoded cysteine to the conserved J-encoded phenylalanine. Sequences without an unambiguous match to a single V gene segment were excluded from the earlier analysis of 450 to 750 of the donors. In an earlier analysis of about 590 of the donors, a V segment was called functional when productive rearrangements were above 56.7%, and segregating when the standard deviation between donors exceeded 5%. To diagnose cytomegalovirus status from the catalog of TCR beta chain sequences, a statistical classification framework was built. In a later analysis, TCR nucleotide sequences were compared against IMGT/GENE-DB human TR gene sequences so that V and J genes could be assigned. The TCRdist pipeline was used in a later analysis to assign CDR3 sequences and most-parsimonious VDJ recombination scenarios. In a later analysis, every TCR beta chain was defined by the combination of its CDR3 amino acid sequence and its V-gene family, and reads without a unique V-gene family were dropped. In a later analysis, some 600 highly shared, low-generation-probability nucleotide sequences were removed to address suspected cross-contamination and a sequencing artifact. For each public chain, a later analysis derived a clonal expansion index from normalized ranks of inferred template counts within each repertoire. Generation probabilities in a later analysis came from a VDJ recombination model fitted to out-of-frame rearrangements, and those results were checked against IGoR. A later analysis scored TCR-TCR, TCR-HLA and TCR-CMV co-occurrence with hypergeometric tests, applying a repertoire-size bias correction to TCR pairs. In a later analysis, false discovery rates were estimated by permuting HLA or CMV assignments 20 times. In a later analysis, co-occurring TCRs were grouped using DBSCAN, and TCRdist sequence similarity was added for clustering within HLA-allele-positive subsets. Co-occurrence clustering excluded repertoires with fewer than 30,000 or more than 120,000 public chains, plus five with anomalous nucleotide sharing. TCRdb obtained this table from immuneACCESS and retained in-frame rearrangements with V and J assigned. These tables miss some clones; where compared with another copy, unresolved V genes account for less than half of the shortfall, and the remainder is unexplained. The V and J calls and clone size are taken from that table; D and trimming were inferred from the DNA. The sample contains 180,000 or so clones, over 60% of them found a single time. Around 1.5% of the sample belongs to the ten largest clones.

The cohort was made up of 666 healthy bone marrow donors. Cohort members were all nominally healthy when sampled, although unrecorded immune exposures were likely present. The donor tested CMV seronegative and was one of the 352 seronegative cohort members. A peripheral blood sample was collected from each donor, and TCR beta sequencing was performed on peripheral blood mononuclear cells. The Qiagen DNeasy Blood Extraction Kit was used to extract genomic DNA from the blood cell samples. A note on this clone: Its target antigen remains unknown. No clone much larger than this one lies a single base away; base qualities are absent.

The germline V gene sets CDR1 to SGHAT and CDR2 to FQNNGV. The CDR3 sequence holds 14 residues, the cysteine and phenylalanine included. This entry keeps only the CDR3 DNA: 42 bases, framed from base 1. The receptor's source is a man aged 18 to 30 in good health and CMV-seronegative. The chain uses TRBV11-2 and TRBJ2-5, and perhaps TRBD2 as D gene, on 6 matching bases. Matching the DNA end better, TRBJ2-7 makes the J call doubtful. Sequences were obtained from PBMCs. For the CDR3, the sequence is CASSETLWRDEQYF. The DNA reads TGTGCCAGCAGCGAGACATTATGGAGGGACGAGCAGTACTTC.